These 19 T cell receptor beta chains share one sample of origin, sequenced in a study of blood T cell repertoires in COVID-19. Assay: immunoSEQ multiplex PCR; the TCRdb copy retains only in-frame clones and omits some. The repertoire has 75,000 to 95,000 clones, 80% to 85% of them found once; the top ten carry around 6.9%. What was sequenced was peripheral blood. These receptors all come from a man between 60 and 75 years old with acute or convalescent COVID-19.

The chain uses TRBV13 and TRBJ1-2; TRBD1 might be the D (6 bases). V lost 0 bases, J lost 4 bases, and 18 bases lay in between. The CDR3 has 17 amino acids. Germline CDR1 reads PRHDT; CDR2 reads FYEKMQ (reference sequence). The chain's CDR3 is CASSLGQGKVVSYGYTF. The CDR3 region has the DNA TGTGCCAGCAGCTTAGGCCAGGGGAAGGTTGTGTCCTATGGCTACACCTTC.

The chain is built from TRBV6-1 and TRBJ2-7, with D hard to call. This CDR3 contains 15 residues. Trimming removed 2 bases at V and 6 bases at J, with 17 bases between. Per germline, CDR1 MNHNS and CDR2 SASEGT. CDR3 nucleotide sequence: TGTGCCAGCAGTGAAAGTGTAAGCCTGCCGGTCGAGCAGTACTTC. Residues: CASSESVSLPVEQYF.

The chain has TRBV5-5 and TRBJ2-3; D may be TRBD1 (6 bases). Per the germline V gene, CDR1 is SGHKS and CDR2 is YYEKEE (reference sequence). V lost 4 bases to trimming and J lost 0 bases, with 12 bases between them. This CDR3 region has 15 residues. The CDR3 spells CASSTGHTSTDTQYF. The CDR3 nucleotides read TGTGCCAGCAGCACGGGACACACTAGCACAGATACGCAGTATTTT.

As concerns this clone: Mismatch with germline at one junction end may stem from a read error. This chain links TRBV14 with TRBJ2-4; TRBD1 matches at 12 bases. Germline assignment: CDR1 SGHDN and CDR2 FVKESK. This CDR3 region has 12 residues. CDR3 residues: CASSLGTGGCHF. CDR3 DNA: TGTGCCAGCAGCCTCGGGACAGGGGGCTGCCACTTC.

This chain links TRBV20-1 with TRBJ1-1; no firm D call. The CDR3 contains 11 residues. CDR1 and CDR2 (germline): DFQATT, SNEGSKA (reference sequence). Trimming stripped 0 bases from V and 12 bases from J, with 11 bases between. CDR3 sequence (DNA): TGCAGTGCTAGAGATCTGGCAGAAACTTTCTTT. Its translation: CSARDLAETFF.

This chain uses TRBV18 with TRBJ2-7, with D tentatively TRBD1 (6 bases). Trimming pared 1 base from V and 2 bases from J, leaving 12 bases between. This CDR3 is built from 15 residues. Per germline, CDR1 KGHSH and CDR2 LQKENI. The DNA of the CDR3 is TGTGCCAGCTCACCACTTTCCAGGGGCGCCTACGAGCAGTACTTC. Amino acid sequence: CASSPLSRGAYEQYF.

The rearrangement uses TRBV30 and TRBJ1-2; the match to TRBD1 covers 10 bases. The CDR3 loop spans 14 amino acids. The trim removed 2 bases at V and 2 bases at J, leaving 2 bases unmatched. Germline CDR1 GTSNPN, CDR2 SVGIG (reference sequence). CDR3 sequence (DNA): TGTGCCTGGAGTAGGACAGGGGGAAACTATGGCTACACCTTC. Protein: CAWSRTGGNYGYTF.

The genes are TRBV2 and TRBJ2-5; 7 bases line up with TRBD1. Germline values: CDR1 SNHLY, CDR2 FYNNEI. V was pared by 6 bases and J by 5 bases, with 6 bases of the junction left unmatched. The CDR3 has 13 residues. CDR3 nucleotides: TGTGCCAGCAGGTGGACAGGCGGGGAGACCCAGTACTTC. Amino acid sequence: CASRWTGGETQYF.

This sequence joins TRBV7-2 and TRBJ1-1; TRBD1 might be the D (6 bases). Germline V CDR1 and CDR2: SGHTA, FQGNSA. The CDR3 is 13 residues long. V shed 4 bases and J shed 4 bases, with 10 bases lying between them. CDR3 sequence (DNA): TGTGCCAGCAGCTACGACAGGACCACTGAAGCTTTCTTT. Its protein is CASSYDRTTEAFF.

The V gene is TRBV19, the J gene TRBJ1-2, with 9 bases identical to TRBD1. There are 14 residues in the CDR3. The V segment lost 4 bases and the J segment 6 bases; nucleotides outside the gene matches: 6. Germline-derived CDR1 and CDR2 are LNHDA and SQIVND (reference sequence). The CDR3 here is CASSTFGTGNGYTF. Here the CDR3 DNA reads TGTGCCAGTAGTACCTTCGGGACAGGGAATGGCTACACCTTC.

The chain combines TRBV7-8 with TRBJ1-1; the D gene is possibly TRBD1 (5 bases). V lost 2 bases, J lost 5 bases, and 12 bases lay in between. The germline CDR1 and CDR2 sequences are SGHVS and FQNEAQ. This CDR3 has 14 residues. Written as DNA, the CDR3 is TGTGCCAGCAGCTTAACGCAGGGTACGACTGAAGCTTTCTTT. It specifies CASSLTQGTTEAFF.

This clone occurred a few times. The CDR3 bases are TGTGCCAGCAGCTACCACAGGGATGACACTGAAGCTTTCTTT. Translation: CASSYHRDDTEAFF. J is TRBJ1-1 and V is TRBV11-2; TRBD1 is a possible D gene (6 bases). The CDR3 runs 14 residues. Trimming took 4 bases from V and 3 from J, leaving 12 bases between them. CDR1 SGHAT and CDR2 FQNNGV come from the germline V gene. Filled out from reference TRBV11-2 and TRBJ1-1, the complete variable domain reads EAGVAQSPRYKIIEKRQSVAFWCNPISGHATLYWYQQILGQGPKLLIQFQNNGVVDDSQLPKDRFSAERLKGVDSTLKIQPAKLEDSAVYLCASSYHRDDTEAFFGQGTRLTVV.

This clone was seen once. This chain connects TRBV24-1 to TRBJ1-1; no definite D call. Trimming pared 5 bases from V and 2 bases from J, leaving 5 bases between. The CDR3 consists of 12 residues. Germline V gene lookup returns CDR1 KGHDR and CDR2 SFDVKD. The CDR3 protein is CATSAGNTEAFF. The CDR3, as DNA: TGTGCCACCAGTGCGGGAAACACTGAAGCTTTCTTT.

This sequence joins TRBV2 and TRBJ1-5; 8 positions match TRBD1. This CDR3 is 14 amino acids long. Germline V gene sequence: CDR1 SNHLY, CDR2 FYNNEI. With V trimmed by 6 bases and J by 5 bases, 6 bases remained unmatched. The CDR3: CASSYGQGDQPQHF. For the CDR3, the DNA is TGTGCCAGCAGCTACGGACAGGGAGATCAGCCCCAGCATTTT.

The chain recombines TRBV9 with TRBJ1-1; the D is unclear. CDR1 and CDR2 (germline): SGDLS, YYNGEE. CDR3 length: 13 residues. V was cut by 2 bases and J by 2 bases, with 7 bases left in between. The CDR3 DNA sequence: TGTGCCAGCAGCGTTACAGATAACACTGAAGCTTTCTTT. Its translation: CASSVTDNTEAFF.

J is TRBJ1-1 and V is TRBV9, with D maybe TRBD1 (5 bases). Germline assignment: CDR1 SGDLS and CDR2 YYNGEE. The CDR3 consists of 15 residues. Trimming removed 0 bases from V and 1 base from J, with 10 bases in between. CDR3 loop: CASSVDHRQNTEAFF. In nucleotides, the CDR3 is TGTGCCAGCAGCGTAGATCACAGGCAGAACACTGAAGCTTTCTTT. Combining the CDR3 with reference TRBV9 and TRBJ1-1 gives the whole variable domain DSGVTQTPKHLITATGQRVTLRCSPRSGDLSVYWYQQSLDQGLQFLIQYYNGEERAKGNILERFSAQQFPDLHSELNLSSLELGDSALYFCASSVDHRQNTEAFFGQGTRLTVV.

The CDR3 DNA reads as TGTGCCAGAGACGGACAGGGGTATGACTATGGCTACACCTTC. Encoded protein: CARDGQGYDYGYTF. This chain connects TRBV2 to TRBJ1-2; 9 bases fit TRBD1. The CDR3 sequence is 14 residues long. The V segment lost 9 bases and the J segment 3 bases; nucleotides outside the gene matches: 8. CDR1 SNHLY and CDR2 FYNNEI come from the germline V gene.

This clone occurred once. One end of the junction does not line up with germline, which may come from a read error. The CDR3 loop is CVSSQDPGQGSEQYF. The CDR3 nucleotides are TGTGTCAGCAGCCAAGATCCGGGACAGGGTAGCGAGCAGTACTTC. This sequence joins TRBV3-1 (or the pseudogene TRBV3-2) and TRBJ2-7; 9 nucleotides match TRBD1. The CDR3 contains 15 residues. CDR1 LGHDT and CDR2 YNNKEL come from the germline V gene (reference sequence).

V is TRBV28 and J is TRBJ1-2; TRBD1 agrees at 9 bases. CDR3 size: 15 residues. The V gene's germline CDR1 is MDHEN and CDR2 SYDVKM. V lost 2 bases, J lost 1 base, and 2 bases stayed unmatched. CDR3 sequence: CASSLETGGNYGYTF. CDR3 DNA: TGTGCCAGCAGTTTAGAGACAGGGGGTAACTATGGCTACACCTTC.